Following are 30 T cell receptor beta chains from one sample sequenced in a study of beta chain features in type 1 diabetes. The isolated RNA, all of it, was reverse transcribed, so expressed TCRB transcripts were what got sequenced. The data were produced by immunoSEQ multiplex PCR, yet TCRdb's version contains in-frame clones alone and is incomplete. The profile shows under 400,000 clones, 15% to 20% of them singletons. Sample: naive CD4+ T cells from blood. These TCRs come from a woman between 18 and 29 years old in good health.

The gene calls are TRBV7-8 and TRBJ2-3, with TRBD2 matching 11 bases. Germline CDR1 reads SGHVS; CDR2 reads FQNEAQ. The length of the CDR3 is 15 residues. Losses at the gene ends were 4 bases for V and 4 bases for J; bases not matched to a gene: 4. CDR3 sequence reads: CASSSLAGVSDTQYF. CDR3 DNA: TGTGCCAGCAGCTCACTAGCGGGAGTGTCAGATACGCAGTATTTT.

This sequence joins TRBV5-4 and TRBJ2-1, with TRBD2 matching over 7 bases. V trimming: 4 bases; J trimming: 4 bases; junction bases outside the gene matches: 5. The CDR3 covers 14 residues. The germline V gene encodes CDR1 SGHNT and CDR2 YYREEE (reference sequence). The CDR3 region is CASSPGLFYNEQFF. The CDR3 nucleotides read TGTGCCAGCAGCCCGGGACTATTTTACAATGAGCAGTTCTTC.

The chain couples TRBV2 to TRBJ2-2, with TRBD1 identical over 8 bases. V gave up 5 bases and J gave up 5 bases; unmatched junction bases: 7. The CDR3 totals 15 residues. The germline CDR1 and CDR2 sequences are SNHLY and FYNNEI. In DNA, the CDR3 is TGTGCCAGCAGTAAGACAGGGGCGGGGACCGGGGAGCTGTTTTTT. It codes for CASSKTGAGTGELFF.

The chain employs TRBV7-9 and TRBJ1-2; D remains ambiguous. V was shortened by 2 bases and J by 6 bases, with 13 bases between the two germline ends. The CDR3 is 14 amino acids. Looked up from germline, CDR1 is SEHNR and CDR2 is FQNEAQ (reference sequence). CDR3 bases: TGTGCCAGCAGCTTAAGTCGTCCTGAGGATGGCTACACCTTC. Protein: CASSLSRPEDGYTF.

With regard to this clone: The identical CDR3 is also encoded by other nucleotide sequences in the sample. The CDR3 nucleotides read TGTGCCAGCAGCTCCGACAGGAACACTGAAGCTTTCTTT. Protein product: CASSSDRNTEAFF. The chain links TRBV7-3 to TRBJ1-1; the D gene is possibly TRBD1 (5 bases). V was pared by 4 bases and J by 1 base, with 7 bases between. The germline V gene encodes CDR1 SGHTA and CDR2 FQGTGA. This CDR3 has 13 residues.

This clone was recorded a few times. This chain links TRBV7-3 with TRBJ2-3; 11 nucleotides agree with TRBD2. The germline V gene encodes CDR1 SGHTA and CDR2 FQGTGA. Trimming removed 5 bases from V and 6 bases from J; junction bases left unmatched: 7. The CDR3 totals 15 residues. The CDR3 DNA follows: TGTGCCAGCAGCGTACTAGCGGGGGCCGGGGATACGCAGTATTTT. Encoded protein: CASSVLAGAGDTQYF.

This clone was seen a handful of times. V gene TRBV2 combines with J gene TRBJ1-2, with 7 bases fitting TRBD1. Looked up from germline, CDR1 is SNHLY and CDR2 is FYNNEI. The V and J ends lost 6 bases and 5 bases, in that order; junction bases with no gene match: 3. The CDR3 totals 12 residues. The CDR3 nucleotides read TGTGCCAGCAGCCAGGGGGTTTATGGCTACACCTTC. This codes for CASSQGVYGYTF.

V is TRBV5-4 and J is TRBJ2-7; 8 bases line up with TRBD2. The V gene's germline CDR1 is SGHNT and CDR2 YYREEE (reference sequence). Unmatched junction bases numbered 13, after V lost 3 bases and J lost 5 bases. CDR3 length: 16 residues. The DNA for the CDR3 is TGTGCCAGCAGCTCCTACTCCGGGGGGGCTAGGAACGAGCAGTACTTC. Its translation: CASSSYSGGARNEQYF.

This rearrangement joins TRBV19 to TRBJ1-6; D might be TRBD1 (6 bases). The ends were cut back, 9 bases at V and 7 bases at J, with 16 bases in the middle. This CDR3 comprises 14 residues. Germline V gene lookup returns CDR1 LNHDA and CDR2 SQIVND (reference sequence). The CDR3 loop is CASSDRAPNSPLHF. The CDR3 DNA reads TGTGCCAGCTCGGACAGAGCTCCGAATTCACCCCTCCACTTT.

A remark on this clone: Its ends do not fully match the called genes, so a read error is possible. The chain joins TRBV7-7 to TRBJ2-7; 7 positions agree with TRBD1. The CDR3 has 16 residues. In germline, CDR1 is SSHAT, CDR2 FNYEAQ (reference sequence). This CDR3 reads CASSPNPRGSKYEQYF. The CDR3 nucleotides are TGTGCTAGCAGCCCAAACCCCAGGGGGAGCAAGTACGAGCAGTACTTC. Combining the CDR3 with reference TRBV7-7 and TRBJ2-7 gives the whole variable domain GAGVSQSPRYKVTKRGQDVTLRCDPISSHATLYWYQQALGQGPEFLTYFNYEAQPDKSGLPSDRFSAERPEGSISTLTIQRTEQRDSAMYRCASSPNPRGSKYEQYFGPGTRLTVT.

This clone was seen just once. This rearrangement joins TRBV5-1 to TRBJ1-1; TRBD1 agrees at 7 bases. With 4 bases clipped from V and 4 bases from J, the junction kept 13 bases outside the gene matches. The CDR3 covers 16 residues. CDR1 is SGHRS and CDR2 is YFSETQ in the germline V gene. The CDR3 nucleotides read TGCGCCAGCAGCCTCTTACGAGGGGGCAGGGGCACTGAAGCTTTCTTT. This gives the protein CASSLLRGGRGTEAFF.

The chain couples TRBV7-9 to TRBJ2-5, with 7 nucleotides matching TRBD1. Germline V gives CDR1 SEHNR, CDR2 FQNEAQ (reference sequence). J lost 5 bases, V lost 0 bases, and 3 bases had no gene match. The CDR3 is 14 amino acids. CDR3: CASSLAGTVETQYF. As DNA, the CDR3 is TGTGCCAGCAGCTTAGCGGGGACAGTCGAGACCCAGTACTTC.

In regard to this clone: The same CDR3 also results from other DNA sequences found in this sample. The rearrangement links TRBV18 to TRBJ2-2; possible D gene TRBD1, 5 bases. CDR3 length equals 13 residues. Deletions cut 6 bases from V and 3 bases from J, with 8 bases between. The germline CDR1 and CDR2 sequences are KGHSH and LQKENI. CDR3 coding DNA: TGTGCCAGCTCCCCCAGGGACACCGGGGAGCTGTTTTTT. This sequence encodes CASSPRDTGELFF. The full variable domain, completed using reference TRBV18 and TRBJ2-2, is NAGVMQNPRHLVRRRGQEARLRCSPMKGHSHVYWYRQLPEEGLKFMVYLQKENIIDESGMPKERFSAEFPKEGPSILRIQQVVRGDSAAYFCASSPRDTGELFFGEGSRLTVL.

CDR3 sequence: CASSLWTRSVADTQYF. The CDR3 region has the DNA TGTGCCAGCAGCTTATGGACTAGATCAGTCGCAGATACGCAGTATTTT. V and J are TRBV7-2 and TRBJ2-3; 7 positions match TRBD2. Unmatched junction bases numbered 9, after V lost 2 bases and J lost 4 bases. The CDR3 is 16 residues long. Germline CDR1 SGHTA, CDR2 FQGNSA.

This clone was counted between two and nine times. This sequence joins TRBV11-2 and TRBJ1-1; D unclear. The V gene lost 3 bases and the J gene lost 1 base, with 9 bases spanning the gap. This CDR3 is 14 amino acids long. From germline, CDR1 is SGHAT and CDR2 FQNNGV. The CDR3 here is CASSFTVANTEAFF. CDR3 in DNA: TGTGCCAGCAGCTTCACAGTTGCGAACACTGAAGCTTTCTTT.

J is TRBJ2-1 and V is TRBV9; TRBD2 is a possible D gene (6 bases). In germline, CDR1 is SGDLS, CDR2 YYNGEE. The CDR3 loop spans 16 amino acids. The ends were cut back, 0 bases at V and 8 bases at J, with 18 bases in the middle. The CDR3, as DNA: TGTGCCAGCAGCGTAGGAGAGGAGGGCCGGGTGTATGAGCAGTTCTTC. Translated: CASSVGEEGRVYEQFF. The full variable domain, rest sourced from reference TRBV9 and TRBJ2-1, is DSGVTQTPKHLITATGQRVTLRCSPRSGDLSVYWYQQSLDQGLQFLIQYYNGEERAKGNILERFSAQQFPDLHSELNLSSLELGDSALYFCASSVGEEGRVYEQFFGPGTRLTVL.

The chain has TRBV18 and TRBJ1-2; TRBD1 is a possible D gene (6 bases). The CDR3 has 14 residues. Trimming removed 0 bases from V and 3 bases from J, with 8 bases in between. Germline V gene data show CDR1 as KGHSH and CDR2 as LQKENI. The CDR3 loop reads CASSPPSGDYGYTF. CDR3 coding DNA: TGTGCCAGCTCACCACCATCAGGGGACTATGGCTACACCTTC.

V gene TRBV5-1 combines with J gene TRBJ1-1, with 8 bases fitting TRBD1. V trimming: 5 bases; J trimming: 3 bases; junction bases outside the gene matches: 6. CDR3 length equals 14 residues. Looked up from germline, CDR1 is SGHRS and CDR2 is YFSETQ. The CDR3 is CASRPGQGDTEAFF. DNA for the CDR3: TGCGCCAGCAGGCCAGGACAGGGAGACACTGAAGCTTTCTTT.

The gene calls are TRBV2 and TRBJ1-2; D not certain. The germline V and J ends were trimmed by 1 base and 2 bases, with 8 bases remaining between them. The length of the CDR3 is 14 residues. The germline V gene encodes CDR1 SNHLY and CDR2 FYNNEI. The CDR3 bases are TGTGCCAGCAGTGAAGTAGCCGGAAACTATGGCTACACCTTC. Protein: CASSEVAGNYGYTF. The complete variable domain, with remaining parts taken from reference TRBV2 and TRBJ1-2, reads EPEVTQTPSHQVTQMGQEVILRCVPISNHLYFYWYRQILGQKVEFLVSFYNNEISEKSEIFDDQFSVERPDGSNFTLKIRSTKLEDSAMYFCASSEVAGNYGYTFGSGTRLTVV.

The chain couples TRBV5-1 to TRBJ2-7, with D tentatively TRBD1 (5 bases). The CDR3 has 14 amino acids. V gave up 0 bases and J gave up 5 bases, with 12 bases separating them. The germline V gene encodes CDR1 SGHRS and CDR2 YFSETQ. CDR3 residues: CASSLARVVDEQYF. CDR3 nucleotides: TGCGCCAGCAGCTTGGCCAGGGTGGTGGACGAGCAGTACTTC.

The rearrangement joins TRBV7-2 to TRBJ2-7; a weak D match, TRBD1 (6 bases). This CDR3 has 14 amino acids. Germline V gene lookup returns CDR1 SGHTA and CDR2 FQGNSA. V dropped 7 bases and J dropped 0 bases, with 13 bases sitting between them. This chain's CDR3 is CASTATGPSYEQYF. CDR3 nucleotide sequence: TGTGCCAGCACCGCTACAGGGCCCTCCTACGAGCAGTACTTC.

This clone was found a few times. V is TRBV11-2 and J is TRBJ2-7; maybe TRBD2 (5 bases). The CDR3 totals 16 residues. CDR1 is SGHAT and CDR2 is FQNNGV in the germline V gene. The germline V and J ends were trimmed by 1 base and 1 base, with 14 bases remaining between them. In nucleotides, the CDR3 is TGTGCCAGCAGCTTAGTAGGAGGAACCTCTTCCTACGAGCAGTACTTC. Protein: CASSLVGGTSSYEQYF.

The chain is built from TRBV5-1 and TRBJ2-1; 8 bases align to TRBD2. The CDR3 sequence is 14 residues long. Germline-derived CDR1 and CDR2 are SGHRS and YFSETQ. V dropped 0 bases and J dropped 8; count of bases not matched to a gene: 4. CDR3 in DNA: TGCGCCAGCAGCTTGGGGGGACTAGTAGATGAGCAGTTCTTC. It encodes CASSLGGLVDEQFF.

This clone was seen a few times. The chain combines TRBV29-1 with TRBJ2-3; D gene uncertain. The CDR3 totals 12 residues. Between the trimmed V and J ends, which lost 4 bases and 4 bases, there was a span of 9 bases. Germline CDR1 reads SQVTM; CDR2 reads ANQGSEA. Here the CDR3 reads CSVAVASDTQYF. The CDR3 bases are TGCAGCGTTGCCGTGGCCTCAGATACGCAGTATTTT.

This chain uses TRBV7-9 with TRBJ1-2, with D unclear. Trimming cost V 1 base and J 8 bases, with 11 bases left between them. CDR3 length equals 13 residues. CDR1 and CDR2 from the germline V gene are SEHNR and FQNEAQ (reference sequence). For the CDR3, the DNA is TGTGCCAGCAGCTTAGGGACTAATGGGGGCTACACCTTC. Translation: CASSLGTNGGYTF.

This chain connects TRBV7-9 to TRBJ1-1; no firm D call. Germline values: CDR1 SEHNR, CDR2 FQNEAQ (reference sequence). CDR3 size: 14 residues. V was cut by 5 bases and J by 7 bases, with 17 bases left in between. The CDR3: CASSHQPIHSEAFF. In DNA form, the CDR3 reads TGTGCCAGCAGCCACCAGCCCATACACAGTGAAGCTTTCTTT. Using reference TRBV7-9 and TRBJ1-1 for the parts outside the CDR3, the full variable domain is DTGVSQNPRHKITKRGQNVTFRCDPISEHNRLYWYRQTLGQGPEFLTYFQNEAQLEKSRLLSDRFSAERPKGSFSTLEIQRTEQGDSAMYLCASSHQPIHSEAFFGQGTRLTVV.

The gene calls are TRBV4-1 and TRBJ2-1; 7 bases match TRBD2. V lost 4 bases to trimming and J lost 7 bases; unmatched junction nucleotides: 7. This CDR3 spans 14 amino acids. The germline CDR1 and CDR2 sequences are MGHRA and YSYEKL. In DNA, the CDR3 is TGCGCCAGCAGCCCCGGGAGGACACCGAATGAGCAGTTCTTC. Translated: CASSPGRTPNEQFF.

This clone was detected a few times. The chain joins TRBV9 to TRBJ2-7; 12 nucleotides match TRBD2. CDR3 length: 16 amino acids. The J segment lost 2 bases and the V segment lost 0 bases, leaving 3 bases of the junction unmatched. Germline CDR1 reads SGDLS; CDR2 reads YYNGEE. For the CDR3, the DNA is TGTGCCAGCAGCGTAGCCCGGACTAGCGGGACCTACGAGCAGTACTTC. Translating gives CASSVARTSGTYEQYF.

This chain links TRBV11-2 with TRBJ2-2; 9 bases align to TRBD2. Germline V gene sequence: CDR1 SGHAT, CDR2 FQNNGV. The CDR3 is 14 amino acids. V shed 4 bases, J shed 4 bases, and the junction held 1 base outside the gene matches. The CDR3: CASSSGLATGELFF. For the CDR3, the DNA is TGTGCCAGCAGCTCGGGACTAGCCACCGGGGAGCTGTTTTTT.

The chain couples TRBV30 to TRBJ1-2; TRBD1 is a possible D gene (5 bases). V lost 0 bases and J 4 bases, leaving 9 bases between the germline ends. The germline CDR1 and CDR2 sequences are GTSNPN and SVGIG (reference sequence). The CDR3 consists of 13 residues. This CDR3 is CAWSVQASYGYTF. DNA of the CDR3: TGTGCCTGGAGTGTACAGGCAAGCTATGGCTACACCTTC.